A single sample is the source of the 29 T cell receptor beta chains below, sequenced in a study of blood T cell repertoires in COVID-19. Produced via immunoSEQ multiplex PCR; TCRdb's table is partial and in-frame only. The sample has 300,000 to 350,000 clones; around 92% are singletons. What was sequenced was PBMCs or T cells enriched from blood (not recorded which). The origin of the receptors is a woman in her 30s who had recovered from COVID-19.

This chain connects TRBV18 to TRBJ2-1; 10 bases are shared with TRBD2. With V trimmed by 4 bases and J by 9 bases, 12 bases remained unmatched. This CDR3 has 16 amino acids. Germline CDR1 reads KGHSH; CDR2 reads LQKENI. CDR3 sequence (DNA): TGTGCCAGCTCACAACCGGGACTAGCGTCGCAGGGTGAGCAGTTCTTC. This encodes CASSQPGLASQGEQFF.

The rearrangement links TRBV6-6 to TRBJ1-3; a possible D gene is TRBD1 (6 bases). The CDR3 contains 15 residues. V gave up 5 bases and J gave up 0 bases, with 11 bases separating them. CDR1 and CDR2 from the germline V gene are MNHNY and SVGAGI (reference sequence). The DNA of the CDR3 is TGTGCCAGCAGTGTGACAGGCGCCTCTGGAAACACCATATATTTT. It yields the protein CASSVTGASGNTIYF.

The CDR3 loop is CASSYPGQGRTDTQYF. CDR3 in DNA: TGTGCCAGCAGTTACCCGGGACAGGGGAGGACAGATACGCAGTATTTT. The chain couples TRBV6-2 or TRBV6-3 to TRBJ2-3, with TRBD1 matching 10 bases. Germline values: CDR1 MNHEY, CDR2 SVGEGT. V shed 2 bases, J shed 3 bases, and the junction held 5 bases outside the gene matches. The CDR3 spans 16 residues.

This clone was recorded once. V gene TRBV5-1 combines with J gene TRBJ1-3; D uncertain. Trimming left V 5 bases short and J 3 bases short, with 12 bases between. The germline V gene has CDR1 SGHRS and CDR2 YFSETQ. The CDR3 totals 14 residues. CDR3 loop: CASRAGSSGNTIYF. In nucleotides, the CDR3 is TGCGCCAGCAGAGCGGGTTCAAGTGGAAACACCATATATTTT.

In its sample, this clone was seen once. The V and J genes are TRBV6-5 and TRBJ2-1; 9 bases are shared with TRBD2. This CDR3 has 14 amino acids. J was trimmed by 5 bases and V by 9 bases; bases with no gene match: 8. Germline-derived CDR1 and CDR2 are MNHEY and SVGAGI. For the CDR3, the DNA is TGTGCCAGTACGGGACTAGCAGAGAACAATGAGCAGTTCTTC. It encodes CASTGLAENNEQFF.

This clone was detected ten times or more. The chain is built from TRBV29-1 and TRBJ1-2, with TRBD1 as a possible D gene (5 bases). Germline V gives CDR1 SQVTM, CDR2 ANQGSEA. This CDR3 has 13 amino acids. The V gene lost 5 bases and the J gene lost 13 bases, with 23 bases spanning the gap. CDR3 nucleotide sequence: TGCAGCGTTAGGGGTGAGGCGGCGGAGCGGGGCACCTTC. Amino acid sequence: CSVRGEAAERGTF.

This chain connects TRBV11-2 to TRBJ2-2, with 14 bases identical to TRBD2. V lost 5 bases and J lost 5; bases outside the gene matches: 10. CDR1 SGHAT and CDR2 FQNNGV come from the germline V gene. The CDR3 consists of 18 residues. This CDR3 reads CASSPRRGLAGDTGELFF. In nucleotides, the CDR3 is TGTGCCAGCAGCCCCCGTAGGGGACTAGCGGGAGATACCGGGGAGCTGTTTTTT.

V gene TRBV5-8 combines with J gene TRBJ1-1, with TRBD1 as a possible D gene (6 bases). The CDR3 extends over 13 amino acids. CDR1 and CDR2 (germline): SGHTS, YDEGEE. Trimming took off 4 bases at V and 4 bases at J, with 11 bases between the two ends. DNA for the CDR3: TGTGCCAGCAGCCTCTACAGGGTCACTGAAGCTTTCTTT. It specifies CASSLYRVTEAFF.

This rearrangement joins TRBV3-1 (or the pseudogene TRBV3-2) to TRBJ2-1; possibly TRBD1 for D (5 bases). Trimming stripped 6 bases from V and 4 bases from J, with 16 bases between. The germline V gene has CDR1 LGHDT and CDR2 YNNKEL (reference sequence). The CDR3 runs to 15 residues. The CDR3 loop reads CASRRVQGTYNEQFF. The CDR3 coding sequence is TGTGCCAGCAGACGGGTCCAGGGTACGTACAATGAGCAGTTCTTC.

V usage is TRBV9 and J usage is TRBJ2-1; 8 bases line up with TRBD1. V shed 0 bases and J 7 bases; nucleotides not matched to a gene: 0. In germline, CDR1 is SGDLS, CDR2 YYNGEE. CDR3 length: 13 residues. The CDR3 bases are TGTGCCAGCAGCGTAGGGGACAGGAATGAGCAGTTCTTC. Its protein is CASSVGDRNEQFF.

The chain joins TRBV19 to TRBJ1-4; 8 positions agree with TRBD1. This CDR3 is 16 amino acids long. CDR1 is LNHDA, CDR2 SQIVND, per germline (reference sequence). With V trimmed by 10 bases and J by 0 bases, 10 bases remained unmatched. The CDR3 coding sequence is TGTGCCACGCGGACAGGGAAGCAGGCAACTAATGAAAAACTGTTTTTT. It codes for CATRTGKQATNEKLFF.

V and J are TRBV9 and TRBJ2-2; D is possibly TRBD1 (6 bases). V was clipped by 5 bases and J by 7 bases, with 18 bases between them. Per the germline V gene, CDR1 is SGDLS and CDR2 is YYNGEE. The CDR3 is made up of 15 amino acids. CDR3 protein: CASSLLGGVGGELFF. DNA for the CDR3: TGTGCCAGCAGTTTATTAGGGGGAGTTGGCGGGGAGCTGTTTTTT.

This clone was detected once. The chain uses TRBV5-1 and TRBJ1-5; D is ambiguous. The CDR3 has 15 residues. The germline V gene encodes CDR1 SGHRS and CDR2 YFSETQ. The V gene lost 1 base and the J gene lost 5 bases, with 13 bases spanning the gap. The CDR3 loop is CASSLSSGLDQPQHF. CDR3 bases: TGCGCCAGCAGCTTGTCCTCAGGCCTCGATCAGCCCCAGCATTTT.

This clone was seen a handful of times. The chain has TRBV4-3 and TRBJ2-1; TRBD2 might be the D (5 bases). Germline CDR1 LGHNA, CDR2 YSLEER. Trimming stripped 0 bases from V and 0 bases from J, with 9 bases between. CDR3 size: 16 residues. The DNA of the CDR3 is TGCGCCAGCAGCCAAGATCTAGGAGGCTCCTACAATGAGCAGTTCTTC. This gives the protein CASSQDLGGSYNEQFF.

The chain combines TRBV7-9 with TRBJ2-3; 10 nucleotides line up with TRBD1. The CDR3 is made up of 16 amino acids. V was clipped by 2 bases and J by 5 bases; unmatched bases: 7. CDR1 and CDR2 (germline): SEHNR, FQNEAQ (reference sequence). The DNA for the CDR3 is TGTGCCAGCAGCTTAAGAGGACAGGGGGTGGGAGATACGCAGTATTTT. Translating gives CASSLRGQGVGDTQYF.

The CDR3 here is CASSSGQGYNEQFF. The CDR3 coding sequence is TGTGCCAGCAGCTCAGGACAGGGTTACAATGAGCAGTTCTTC. V gene TRBV6-5 combines with J gene TRBJ2-1; 8 nucleotides line up with TRBD1. V lost 6 bases, J lost 4 bases, and 5 bases stayed unmatched. The CDR3 runs to 14 residues. Looked up from germline, CDR1 is MNHEY and CDR2 is SVGAGI.

The V gene is TRBV5-6, the J gene TRBJ1-5, with unresolved D. Deletions cut 0 bases from V and 7 bases from J, with 8 bases between. CDR1 is SGHDT and CDR2 is YYEEEE in the germline V gene. The CDR3 length is 13 residues. The CDR3 loop reads CASSLGREQPQHF. CDR3 in DNA: TGTGCCAGCAGCTTGGGGAGAGAGCAGCCCCAGCATTTT.

The rearrangement joins TRBV5-1 to TRBJ1-2; tentatively, D is TRBD1 (5 bases). The germline V and J ends were trimmed by 0 bases and 2 bases, with 26 bases remaining between them. CDR3 size: 20 residues. Per the germline V gene, CDR1 is SGHRS and CDR2 is YFSETQ. CDR3 loop: CASSLDGGASISRENYGYTF. DNA for the CDR3: TGCGCCAGCAGCTTGGACGGAGGGGCGAGTATTTCGCGGGAGAACTATGGCTACACCTTC. The full variable domain, its missing parts supplied by reference TRBV5-1 and TRBJ1-2, is KAGVTQTPRYLIKTRGQQVTLSCSPISGHRSVSWYQQTPGQGLQFLFEYFSETQRNKGNFPGRFSGRQFSNSRSEMNVSTLELGDSALYLCASSLDGGASISRENYGYTFGSGTRLTVV.

The chain is built from TRBV20-1 and TRBJ1-4; D not certain. This CDR3 has 11 residues. The germline V gene encodes CDR1 DFQATT and CDR2 SNEGSKA (reference sequence). The germline V and J ends were trimmed by 3 bases and 5 bases, with 4 bases remaining between them. CDR3: CSASQNEKLFF. The CDR3 bases are TGCAGTGCTAGTCAGAATGAAAAACTGTTTTTT.

The V gene is TRBV11-3, the J gene TRBJ2-3, with 9 bases lining up with TRBD2. Trimming took 0 bases from V and 0 from J; bases not matched to a gene: 13. CDR1 and CDR2 (germline): SGHNT, YENEEA. The CDR3 is 20 amino acids. CDR3: CASSLDGWLREGKSTDTQYF. In DNA, the CDR3 is TGTGCCAGCAGCTTAGACGGGTGGTTGCGGGAGGGGAAGAGCACAGATACGCAGTATTTT.

The chain couples TRBV10-3 to TRBJ1-1; 7 nucleotides line up with TRBD1. Per the germline V gene, CDR1 is ENHRY and CDR2 is SYGVKD. This CDR3 is built from 14 residues. V lost 2 bases and J lost 4; bases outside the gene matches: 4. CDR3 residues: CAISERDRSTEAFF. For the CDR3, the DNA is TGTGCCATCAGTGAGAGGGACAGAAGCACTGAAGCTTTCTTT.

The chain recombines TRBV5-6 with TRBJ2-5, with unresolved D. Trimming removed 0 bases at V and 5 bases at J, with 11 bases between. The germline V gene has CDR1 SGHDT and CDR2 YYEEEE. This CDR3 spans 14 amino acids. CDR3 region: CASSLVLRPETQYF. In nucleotides, the CDR3 is TGTGCCAGCAGCTTGGTCCTCAGGCCGGAGACCCAGTACTTC.

The chain employs TRBV4-1 and TRBJ2-7, with D possibly TRBD1 on 6 matching bases. CDR1 is MGHRA, CDR2 YSYEKL, per germline. Trimming pared 4 bases from V and 3 bases from J, leaving 16 bases between. The CDR3 consists of 15 residues. The CDR3 reads CASSPSGTGSYEQYF. CDR3 bases: TGCGCCAGCAGCCCCTCAGGTACAGGGAGCTACGAGCAGTACTTC.

The chain uses TRBV11-3 and TRBJ2-1; D unclear. Germline loops: CDR1 SGHNT, CDR2 YENEEA. With 0 bases removed from V and 7 bases from J, the gap between germline ends came to 13 bases. This CDR3 is 15 amino acids long. The CDR3 sequence is CASSLDGGAMNEQFF. The CDR3 bases are TGTGCCAGCAGCTTAGATGGTGGAGCTATGAATGAGCAGTTCTTC. Looking up the rest from reference TRBV11-3 and TRBJ2-1 gives the full variable domain: EAGVVQSPRYKIIEKKQPVAFWCNPISGHNTLYWYLQNLGQGPELLIRYENEEAVDDSQLPKDRFSAERLKGVDSTLKIQPAELGDSAVYLCASSLDGGAMNEQFFGPGTRLTVL.

CDR3 nucleotides: TGCGCCAGCAGCCAAGATTCCTTTGGGCCCGGGGCCTACGAGCAGTACTTC. It is translated as CASSQDSFGPGAYEQYF. The chain couples TRBV4-1 to TRBJ2-7, with D possibly TRBD2 on 5 matching bases. CDR1 is MGHRA, CDR2 YSYEKL, per germline. Between the trimmed V and J ends, which lost 0 bases and 2 bases, there was a span of 17 bases. CDR3 length: 17 residues.

The J gene is TRBJ2-3, the V gene TRBV5-1; 8 bases are a match to TRBD1. Germline V gene data show CDR1 as SGHRS and CDR2 as YFSETQ. This CDR3 is 15 amino acids long. The V and J ends lost 4 bases and 3 bases, in that order; junction bases with no gene match: 7. CDR3 residues: CASSTSGQVTDTQYF. CDR3 in DNA: TGCGCCAGCAGCACCTCGGGACAGGTGACAGATACGCAGTATTTT.

This rearrangement joins TRBV27 to TRBJ1-6; 9 bases are a match to TRBD1. The germline CDR1 and CDR2 sequences are MNHEY and SMNVEV (reference sequence). The CDR3 loop spans 14 amino acids. After removal of 2 bases from V and 10 bases from J, the junction contained 3 bases not matched to a gene. CDR3 loop: CASSLDRGNSPLHF. In DNA form, the CDR3 reads TGTGCCAGCAGTTTAGACAGGGGGAACTCACCCCTCCACTTT.

This sequence joins TRBV29-1 and TRBJ2-6; 8 bases line up with TRBD1. Germline trimming cut 6 bases from V and 0 bases from J; bases unmatched to any gene: 4. Germline lookup yields CDR1 SQVTM and CDR2 ANQGSEA. This CDR3 has 15 amino acids. The chain's CDR3 is CSVGTGGSGANVLTF. The CDR3 DNA sequence: TGCAGCGTCGGGACAGGAGGCTCTGGGGCCAACGTCCTGACTTTC.

A single count supports this clone. The genes are TRBV29-1 and TRBJ2-3; 13 nucleotides agree with TRBD2. CDR1 SQVTM and CDR2 ANQGSEA come from the germline V gene. Germline trimming cut 5 bases from V and 4 bases from J; bases unmatched to any gene: 6. The CDR3 consists of 15 residues. CDR3 protein: CSVYGLAGDADTQYF. The CDR3 nucleotides are TGCAGCGTTTACGGACTAGCGGGAGATGCAGATACGCAGTATTTT.